This T cell receptor (beta chain) was recovered during a study of tumor-infiltrating lymphocytes in primary liver carcinoma. Germline DNA was also extracted, and blood RNA was taken from unsorted whole blood. Reverse transcription of approximately 520 ng total RNA with a constant-region primer produced TCR beta cDNA. Sequencing libraries for TCR beta derived from three nested multiplex PCR rounds that used slightly modified ARM-PCR. TCRdb re-analysed the multiplex PCR reads in MiXCR, keeping a single row per CDR3 protein. This table has about 310,000 distinct CDR3 sequences, around three fifths appearing once. Details on this clonotype: Because it lacks the conserved phenylalanine or tryptophan at the end, this CDR3 is likely a read error. It is unclear where the CDR3 begins or ends on the DNA, so no DNA is shown, and the CDR3 is as TCRdb lists it.

The receptor was isolated from a woman younger than 45 with primary liver carcinoma and hepatitis B virus infection. Sequenced sample: peripheral blood.

This CDR3 is CASSPNRAGADTHYS. The chain combines TRBV11-2 with TRBJ2-3; the table gives TRBD1 as D, unverified against the DNA. Germline-derived CDR1 and CDR2 are SGHAT and FQNNGV. The CDR3 contains 15 residues when both ends are counted.